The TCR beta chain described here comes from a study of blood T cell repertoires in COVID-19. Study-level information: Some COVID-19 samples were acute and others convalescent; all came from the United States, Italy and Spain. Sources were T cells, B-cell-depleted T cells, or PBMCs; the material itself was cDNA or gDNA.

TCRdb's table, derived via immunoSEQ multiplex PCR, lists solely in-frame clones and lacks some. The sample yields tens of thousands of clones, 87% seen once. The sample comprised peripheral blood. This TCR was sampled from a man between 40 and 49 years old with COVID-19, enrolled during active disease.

The CDR3 loop is CASSPAGGTEAFF. The DNA of the CDR3 is TGCGCCAGCAGCCCCGCGGGGGGCACTGAAGCTTTCTTT. The chain links TRBV5-1 to TRBJ1-1; a possible D gene is TRBD1 (5 bases). The V and J ends lost 4 bases and 4 bases respectively, with 11 bases between them. The CDR3 covers 13 residues. CDR1 and CDR2 from the germline V gene are SGHRS and YFSETQ.